The 21 T cell receptor beta chains presented below share a single source sample, sequenced in a study of technical replicates of blood from several donors. Some clones are missing from TCRdb's copy, which holds only in-frame ones; the method was immunoSEQ multiplex PCR. The sample lists 70,000 or so clones, 98% occurring once. The source material was T cells isolated from PBMCs. These receptors all stem from a human donor in good health.

The chain recombines TRBV6-1 with TRBJ2-3, with D possibly matching TRBD1 (5 bases). Germline V gene data show CDR1 as MNHNS and CDR2 as SASEGT. V lost 3 bases and J lost 0, with 7 bases in between. The CDR3 extends over 14 amino acids. CDR3 coding DNA: TGTGCCAGCAGTGATGGGGCTAGCACAGATACGCAGTATTTT. Translation gives CASSDGASTDTQYF.

The chain is built from TRBV30 and TRBJ1-1; no firm D call. The CDR3 has 13 amino acids. Between the trimmed V and J ends, which lost 2 bases and 0 bases, there was a span of 7 bases. CDR1 GTSNPN and CDR2 SVGIG come from the germline V gene (reference sequence). The CDR3 DNA reads as TGTGCCTGGAGTAAACAGCTGAACACTGAAGCTTTCTTT. Its protein is CAWSKQLNTEAFF.

The chain couples TRBV14 to TRBJ1-2, with 10 bases matching TRBD1. The junction had 2 bases not matched to a gene; V was cut back by 2 bases and J by 5 bases. Per germline, CDR1 SGHDN and CDR2 FVKESK. The CDR3 is 14 residues long. CDR3 protein: CASSQTDRGYGYTF. CDR3 bases: TGTGCCAGCAGCCAAACGGACAGGGGGTATGGCTACACCTTC.

The genes are TRBV4-1 and TRBJ1-4; maybe TRBD1 (6 bases). Germline CDR1 is MGHRA and CDR2 is YSYEKL. The CDR3 has 13 residues. Trimming shortened V by 5 bases and J by 8 bases, and 12 bases separated the two germline ends. CDR3 nucleotide sequence: TGCGCCAGCAGCATAACAGGGTTCGAAAAACTGTTTTTT. It is translated as CASSITGFEKLFF.

The chain recombines TRBV4-3 with TRBJ2-7, with a tentative D call TRBD1 (5 bases). This CDR3 is built from 15 residues. The V gene lost 0 bases and the J gene lost 2 bases, with 11 bases spanning the gap. CDR1 and CDR2 from the germline V gene are LGHNA and YSLEER. CDR3 sequence: CASSQEGDTAYEQYF. CDR3 bases: TGCGCCAGCAGCCAAGAAGGGGATACCGCCTACGAGCAGTACTTC.

The chain joins TRBV6-5 to TRBJ2-7; tentative D call: TRBD1 (5 bases). This CDR3 comprises 12 residues. Germline V gives CDR1 MNHEY, CDR2 SVGAGI. The V gene lost 5 bases and the J gene lost 2 bases, with 7 bases spanning the gap. CDR3 nucleotide sequence: TGTGCCAGCAGTAGGGGTGCCTACGAGCAGTACTTC. Its translation: CASSRGAYEQYF.

The V gene is TRBV5-1, the J gene TRBJ2-7, with D uncertain. The CDR3 spans 13 residues. V was shortened by 3 bases and J by 2 bases, with 9 bases between the two germline ends. Germline CDR1 is SGHRS and CDR2 is YFSETQ. The CDR3, as DNA: TGCGCCAGCAGCTCCAGCGCGGCCTACGAGCAGTACTTC. Amino acid sequence: CASSSSAAYEQYF.

As for this clone: Germline and junction disagree at one end, which may indicate a read error. The gene calls are TRBV6-5 and TRBJ2-1; D unresolved. The CDR3 spans 16 residues. Germline CDR1 is MNHEY and CDR2 is SVGAGI. The CDR3 loop reads CAGSYGPNLSYNEQFF. CDR3 in DNA: TGTGCCGGCAGTTACGGGCCAAACCTCTCCTACAATGAGCAGTTCTTC.

Only one count was recorded for this clone. The chain carries TRBV4-2 and TRBJ2-3; 9 bases line up with TRBD2. Germline CDR1 LGHNA, CDR2 YNFKEQ. Trimming took 7 bases from V and 2 from J; bases not matched to a gene: 4. The CDR3 is made up of 14 amino acids. As DNA, the CDR3 is TGTGCCAGCAATCTAGCGGGGATCACAGATACGCAGTATTTT. This gives the protein CASNLAGITDTQYF.

The chain is built from TRBV28 and TRBJ2-5, with TRBD2 identical over 10 bases. Trimming at V came to 3 bases and at J to 6 bases, leaving 7 bases not matched to a gene. Per germline, CDR1 MDHEN and CDR2 SYDVKM. CDR3 length: 15 residues. This chain's CDR3 is CASSFPSGSGKTQYF. DNA of the CDR3: TGTGCCAGCAGTTTTCCTAGCGGGAGTGGCAAGACCCAGTACTTC.

This clone showed up just a few times. V is TRBV10-1 and J is TRBJ1-1; weak D call: TRBD1 (6 bases). The CDR3 is 12 residues long. The V end lost 4 bases, the J end lost 8 bases, and 11 bases lay between the germline ends. CDR1 is WNHNN and CDR2 is SYGVQD in the germline V gene (reference sequence). CDR3 loop: CASSGGRWEAFF. In DNA, the CDR3 is TGCGCCAGCAGTGGGGGGCGGTGGGAAGCTTTCTTT.

V usage is TRBV6-6 and J usage is TRBJ1-3; TRBD1 is a possible D gene (5 bases). This CDR3 spans 15 amino acids. V was shortened by 2 bases and J by 0 bases, with 8 bases between the two germline ends. Germline loops: CDR1 MNHNY, CDR2 SVGAGI (reference sequence). The CDR3: CASSYPTVSGNTIYF. The CDR3 bases are TGTGCCAGCAGTTACCCGACAGTCTCTGGAAACACCATATATTTT.

The chain employs TRBV29-1 and TRBJ2-2; 10 bases are a match to TRBD2. This CDR3 has 12 amino acids. V lost 6 bases and J lost 6; bases outside the gene matches: 1. Looked up from germline, CDR1 is SQVTM and CDR2 is ANQGSEA. Here the CDR3 reads CSVGTSAGELFF. CDR3 DNA sequence: TGCAGCGTCGGGACTAGCGCCGGGGAGCTGTTTTTT.

The chain combines TRBV5-4 with TRBJ2-5, with 8 bases aligning to TRBD2. Trimming at V came to 4 bases and at J to 2 bases, leaving 7 bases not matched to a gene. The CDR3 contains 15 residues. Germline V gives CDR1 SGHNT, CDR2 YYREEE (reference sequence). CDR3 nucleotide sequence: TGTGCCAGCAGCCGTACTAGCGGTCCGCAAGAGACCCAGTACTTC. Translating it yields CASSRTSGPQETQYF.

The chain combines TRBV6-5 with TRBJ2-6; D remains ambiguous. The germline V gene encodes CDR1 MNHEY and CDR2 SVGAGI. Trimming took off 6 bases at V and 2 bases at J, with 8 bases between the two ends. The CDR3 is 14 amino acids. The CDR3 sequence: CASSLLPGANVLTF. The DNA of the CDR3 is TGTGCCAGCAGCCTTCTCCCTGGGGCCAACGTCCTGACTTTC.

The chain has TRBV2 and TRBJ2-7; unclear D gene. Germline CDR1 reads SNHLY; CDR2 reads FYNNEI. The V gene lost 7 bases and the J gene lost 0 bases, with 13 bases spanning the gap. This CDR3 region has 14 residues. The CDR3 spells CASILSRSSYEQYF. CDR3 coding DNA: TGTGCCAGCATATTGAGTAGGAGCTCCTACGAGCAGTACTTC.

The V and J genes are TRBV27 and TRBJ2-7; D unclear. Trimming shortened V by 6 bases and J by 0 bases, and 15 bases separated the two germline ends. The germline V gene has CDR1 MNHEY and CDR2 SMNVEV (reference sequence). The CDR3 extends over 15 amino acids. In DNA, the CDR3 is TGTGCCAGCAGGCCCCAGGTATTGAGCTCCTACGAGCAGTACTTC. Its protein product is CASRPQVLSSYEQYF.

The V gene is TRBV19, the J gene TRBJ2-5, with D possibly TRBD2 on 6 matching bases. Germline loops: CDR1 LNHDA, CDR2 SQIVND (reference sequence). The CDR3 is 12 residues long. The V and J ends lost 7 bases and 5 bases respectively, with 11 bases between them. For the CDR3, the DNA is TGTGCCAGTACGGAGGGCTCGGAGACCCAGTACTTC. Translating it yields CASTEGSETQYF.

This rearrangement joins TRBV13 to TRBJ1-1; 7 bases map to TRBD1. The CDR3 is 17 amino acids. Unmatched junction bases numbered 13, after V lost 5 bases and J lost 1 base. Germline values: CDR1 PRHDT, CDR2 FYEKMQ (reference sequence). CDR3 DNA: TGTGCCAGCAGCCTGAACAGGGGACGGACATCGAACACTGAAGCTTTCTTT. It specifies CASSLNRGRTSNTEAFF.

Only one count was recorded for this clone. The chain couples TRBV7-2 to TRBJ2-1; 10 positions agree with TRBD2. V shed 6 bases and J 5 bases; nucleotides not matched to a gene: 10. This CDR3 comprises 16 residues. The germline gives CDR1 SGHTA, CDR2 FQGNSA. For the CDR3, the DNA is TGTGCCAGCAGGAATCTAGCGGGAGTATTCCACAATGAGCAGTTCTTC. Encoded protein: CASRNLAGVFHNEQFF.

Comment on this clone: At one of its ends the junction is not consistent with the germline gene, which may arise from a read error. The V call is TRBV15, the J call TRBJ2-7; TRBD2 aligns across 10 bases. The length of the CDR3 is 14 residues. Germline CDR1 reads LNHNV; CDR2 reads YYDKDF (reference sequence). The CDR3 bases are TGTGCCACCAGCAGAGAGGGACTAGCGCCGCCCTACCACTTC. Its protein product is CATSREGLAPPYHF.